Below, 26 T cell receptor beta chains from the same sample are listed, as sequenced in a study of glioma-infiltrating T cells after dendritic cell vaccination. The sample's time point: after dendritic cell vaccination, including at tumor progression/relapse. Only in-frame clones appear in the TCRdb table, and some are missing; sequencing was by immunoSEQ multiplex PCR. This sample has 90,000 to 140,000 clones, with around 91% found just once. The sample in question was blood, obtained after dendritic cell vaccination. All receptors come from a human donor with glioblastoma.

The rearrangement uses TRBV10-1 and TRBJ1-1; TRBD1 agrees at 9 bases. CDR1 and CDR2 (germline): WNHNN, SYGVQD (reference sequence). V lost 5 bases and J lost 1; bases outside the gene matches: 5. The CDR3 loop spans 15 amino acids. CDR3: CASSRRTGENTEAFF. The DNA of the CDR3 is TGCGCCAGCAGTCGCCGGACAGGGGAGAACACTGAAGCTTTCTTT.

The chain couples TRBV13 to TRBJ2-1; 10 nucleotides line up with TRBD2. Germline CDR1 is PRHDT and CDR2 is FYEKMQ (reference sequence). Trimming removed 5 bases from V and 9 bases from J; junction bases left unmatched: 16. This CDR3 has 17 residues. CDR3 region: CASSLSRASGSLGEQFF. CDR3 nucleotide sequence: TGTGCCAGCAGCCTCTCCCGCGCTAGCGGGAGTTTGGGTGAGCAGTTCTTC.

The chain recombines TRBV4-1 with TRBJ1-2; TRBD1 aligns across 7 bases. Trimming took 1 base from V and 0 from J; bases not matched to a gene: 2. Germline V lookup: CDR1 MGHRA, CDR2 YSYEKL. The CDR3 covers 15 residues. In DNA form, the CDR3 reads TGCGCCAGCAGCCAAGGGGACAGAACTAACTATGGCTACACCTTC. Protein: CASSQGDRTNYGYTF.

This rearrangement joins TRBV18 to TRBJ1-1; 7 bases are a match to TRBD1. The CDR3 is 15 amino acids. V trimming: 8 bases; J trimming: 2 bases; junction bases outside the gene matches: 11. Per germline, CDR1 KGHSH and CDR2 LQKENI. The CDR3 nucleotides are TGTGCCAGCCGATTAAGCGGACAGGTAAACACTGAAGCTTTCTTT. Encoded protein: CASRLSGQVNTEAFF.

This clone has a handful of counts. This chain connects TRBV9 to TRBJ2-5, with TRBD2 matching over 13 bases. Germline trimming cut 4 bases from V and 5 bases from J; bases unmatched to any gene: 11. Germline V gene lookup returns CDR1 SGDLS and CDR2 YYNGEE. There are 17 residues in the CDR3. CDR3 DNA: TGTGCCAGCAGCCCAGGGGGACTAGCGGGGCGTGGGGAGACCCAGTACTTC. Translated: CASSPGGLAGRGETQYF.

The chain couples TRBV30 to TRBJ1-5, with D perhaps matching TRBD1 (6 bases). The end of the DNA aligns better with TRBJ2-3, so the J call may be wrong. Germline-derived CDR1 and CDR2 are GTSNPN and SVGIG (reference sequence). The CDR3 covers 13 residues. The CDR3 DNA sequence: TGTGCCTGGAGTACTACAGGGCATCAGCCCCAGTATTTT. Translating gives CAWSTTGHQPQYF.

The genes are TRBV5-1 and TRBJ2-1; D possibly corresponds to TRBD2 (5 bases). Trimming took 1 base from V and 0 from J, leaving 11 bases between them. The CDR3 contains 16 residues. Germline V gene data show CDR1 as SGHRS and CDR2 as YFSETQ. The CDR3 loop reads CASSLSTGSSYNEQFF. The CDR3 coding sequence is TGCGCCAGCAGCTTGTCTACGGGGAGCTCCTACAATGAGCAGTTCTTC.

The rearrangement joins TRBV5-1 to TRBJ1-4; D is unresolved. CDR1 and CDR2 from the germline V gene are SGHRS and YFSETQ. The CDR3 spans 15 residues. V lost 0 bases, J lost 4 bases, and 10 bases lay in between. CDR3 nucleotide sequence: TGCGCCAGCAGCTTGGAGGCAGGCCGTAATGAAAAACTGTTTTTT. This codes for CASSLEAGRNEKLFF.

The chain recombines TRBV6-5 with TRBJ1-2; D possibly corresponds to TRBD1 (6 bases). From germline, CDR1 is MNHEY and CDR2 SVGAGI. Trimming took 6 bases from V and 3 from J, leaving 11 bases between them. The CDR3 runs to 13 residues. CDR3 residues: CASSEGGYYGYTF. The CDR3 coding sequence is TGTGCCAGCAGCGAGGGGGGGTACTATGGCTACACCTTC.

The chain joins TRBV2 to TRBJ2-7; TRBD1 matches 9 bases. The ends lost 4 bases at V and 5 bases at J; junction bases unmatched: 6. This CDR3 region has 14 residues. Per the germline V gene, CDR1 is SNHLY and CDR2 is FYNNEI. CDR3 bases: TGTGCCAGCAGTGGGGGGACAGGGCTTGACGAGCAGTACTTC. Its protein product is CASSGGTGLDEQYF.

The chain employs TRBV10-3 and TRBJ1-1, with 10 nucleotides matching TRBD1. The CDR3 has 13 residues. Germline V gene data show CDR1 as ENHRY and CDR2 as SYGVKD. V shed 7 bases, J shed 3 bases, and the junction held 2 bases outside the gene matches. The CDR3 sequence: CAIIGTGDTEAFF. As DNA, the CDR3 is TGTGCCATCATTGGGACAGGGGACACTGAAGCTTTCTTT.

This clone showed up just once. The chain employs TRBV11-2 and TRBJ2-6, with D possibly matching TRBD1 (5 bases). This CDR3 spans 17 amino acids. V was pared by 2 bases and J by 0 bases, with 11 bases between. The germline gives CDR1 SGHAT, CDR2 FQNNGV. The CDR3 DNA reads TGTGCCAGCAGCTTACAGGGTAGTATCTCTGGGGCCAACGTCCTGACTTTC. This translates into CASSLQGSISGANVLTF.

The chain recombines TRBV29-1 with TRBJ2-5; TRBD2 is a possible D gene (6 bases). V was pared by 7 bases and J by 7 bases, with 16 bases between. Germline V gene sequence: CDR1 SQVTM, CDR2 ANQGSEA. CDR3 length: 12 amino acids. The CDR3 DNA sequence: TGCAGCGCCGGGGACCTGCGGGGGACCCAGTACTTC. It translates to CSAGDLRGTQYF.

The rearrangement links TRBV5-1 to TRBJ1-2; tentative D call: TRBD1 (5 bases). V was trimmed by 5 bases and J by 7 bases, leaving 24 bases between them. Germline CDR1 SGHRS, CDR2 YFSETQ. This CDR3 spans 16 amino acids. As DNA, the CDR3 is TGCGCCAGCAGGGCCAATGGTGGGGGGAACTACCCTGGCTACACCTTC. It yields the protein CASRANGGGNYPGYTF.

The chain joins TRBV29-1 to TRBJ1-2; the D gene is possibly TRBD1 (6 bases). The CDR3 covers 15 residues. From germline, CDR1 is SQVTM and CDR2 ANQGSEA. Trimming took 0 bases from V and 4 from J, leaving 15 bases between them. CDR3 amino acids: CSVEDRGRGTYGYTF. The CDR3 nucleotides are TGCAGCGTTGAAGATCGGGGCAGGGGCACCTATGGCTACACCTTC.

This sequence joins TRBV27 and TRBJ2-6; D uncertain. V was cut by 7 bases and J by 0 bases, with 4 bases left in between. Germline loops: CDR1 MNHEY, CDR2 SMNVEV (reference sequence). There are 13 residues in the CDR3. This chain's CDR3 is CASTYSGANVLTF. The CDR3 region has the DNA TGTGCCAGCACCTACTCTGGGGCCAACGTCCTGACTTTC.

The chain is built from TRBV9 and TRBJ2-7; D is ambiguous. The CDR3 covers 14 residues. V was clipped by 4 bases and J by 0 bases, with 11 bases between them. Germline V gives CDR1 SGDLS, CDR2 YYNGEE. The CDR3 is CASSPLGLSYEQYF. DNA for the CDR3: TGTGCCAGCAGCCCGCTGGGCCTCTCCTACGAGCAGTACTTC.

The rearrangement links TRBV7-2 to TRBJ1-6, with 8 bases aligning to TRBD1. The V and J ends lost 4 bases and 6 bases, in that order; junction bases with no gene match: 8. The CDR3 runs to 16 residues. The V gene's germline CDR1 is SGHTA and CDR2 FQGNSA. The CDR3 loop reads CASSSPGGPTNSPLHF. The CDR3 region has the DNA TGTGCCAGCAGCTCCCCAGGGGGCCCTACTAATTCACCCCTCCACTTT.

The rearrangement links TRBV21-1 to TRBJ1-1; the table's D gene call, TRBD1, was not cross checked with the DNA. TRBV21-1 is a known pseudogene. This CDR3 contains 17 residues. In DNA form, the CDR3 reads TGTGCCAGCAGCAAAGAGACGAGGACAGGGAGTATGACTGAAGCTTTCTTT. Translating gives CASSKETRTGSMTEAFF.

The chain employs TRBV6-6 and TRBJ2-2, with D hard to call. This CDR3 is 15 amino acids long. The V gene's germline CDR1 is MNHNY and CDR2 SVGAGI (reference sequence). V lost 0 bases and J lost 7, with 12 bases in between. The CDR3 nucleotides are TGTGCCAGCAGTTACTCGAAACGGTTATTCGGGGAGCTGTTTTTT. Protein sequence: CASSYSKRLFGELFF.

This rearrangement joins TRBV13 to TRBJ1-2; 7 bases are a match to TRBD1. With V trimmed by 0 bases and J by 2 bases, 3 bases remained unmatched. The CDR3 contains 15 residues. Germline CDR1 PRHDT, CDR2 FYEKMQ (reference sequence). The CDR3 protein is CASSLGQGSNYGYTF. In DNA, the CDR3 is TGTGCCAGCAGCTTAGGACAGGGGTCGAACTATGGCTACACCTTC.

The CDR3 nucleotides are TGTGCCAGCAGTGATCGAGACAGGTTGGCCTATGGCTACACCTTC. It yields the protein CASSDRDRLAYGYTF. The V and J genes are TRBV6-1 and TRBJ1-2; D perhaps matches TRBD1 (6 bases). CDR3 length equals 15 residues. Trimming stripped 3 bases from V and 4 bases from J, with 15 bases between. Germline assignment: CDR1 MNHNS and CDR2 SASEGT.

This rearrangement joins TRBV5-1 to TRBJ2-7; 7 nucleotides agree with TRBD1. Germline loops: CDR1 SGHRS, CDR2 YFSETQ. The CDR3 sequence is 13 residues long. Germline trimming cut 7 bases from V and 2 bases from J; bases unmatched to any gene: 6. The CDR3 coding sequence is TGCGCCAGCTTCCGGGACAGTACCTACGAGCAGTACTTC. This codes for CASFRDSTYEQYF.

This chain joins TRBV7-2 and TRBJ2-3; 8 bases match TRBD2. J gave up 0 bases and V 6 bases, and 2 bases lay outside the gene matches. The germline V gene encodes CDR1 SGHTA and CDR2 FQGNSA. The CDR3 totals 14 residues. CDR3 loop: CASSIAGSTDTQYF. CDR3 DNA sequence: TGTGCCAGCAGTATAGCGGGGAGCACAGATACGCAGTATTTT.

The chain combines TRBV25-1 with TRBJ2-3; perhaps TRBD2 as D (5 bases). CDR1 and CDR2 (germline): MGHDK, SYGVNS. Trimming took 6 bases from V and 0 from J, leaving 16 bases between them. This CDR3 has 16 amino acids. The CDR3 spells CASSIAKLGSTDTQYF. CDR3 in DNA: TGTGCCAGCAGCATAGCGAAACTGGGAAGCACAGATACGCAGTATTTT. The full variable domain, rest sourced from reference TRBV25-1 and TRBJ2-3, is EADIYQTPRYLVIGTGKKITLECSQTMGHDKMYWYQQDPGMELHLIHYSYGVNSTEKGDLSSESTVSRIRTEHFPLTLESARPSHTSQYLCASSIAKLGSTDTQYFGPGTRLTVL.

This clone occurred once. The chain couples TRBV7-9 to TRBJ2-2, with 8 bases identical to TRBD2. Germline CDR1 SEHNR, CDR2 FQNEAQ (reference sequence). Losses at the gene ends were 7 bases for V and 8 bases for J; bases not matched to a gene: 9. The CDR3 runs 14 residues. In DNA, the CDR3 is TGTGCCAGCAACACCCTCGGGGGGGCGGGGGAGCTGTTTTTT. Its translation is CASNTLGGAGELFF.